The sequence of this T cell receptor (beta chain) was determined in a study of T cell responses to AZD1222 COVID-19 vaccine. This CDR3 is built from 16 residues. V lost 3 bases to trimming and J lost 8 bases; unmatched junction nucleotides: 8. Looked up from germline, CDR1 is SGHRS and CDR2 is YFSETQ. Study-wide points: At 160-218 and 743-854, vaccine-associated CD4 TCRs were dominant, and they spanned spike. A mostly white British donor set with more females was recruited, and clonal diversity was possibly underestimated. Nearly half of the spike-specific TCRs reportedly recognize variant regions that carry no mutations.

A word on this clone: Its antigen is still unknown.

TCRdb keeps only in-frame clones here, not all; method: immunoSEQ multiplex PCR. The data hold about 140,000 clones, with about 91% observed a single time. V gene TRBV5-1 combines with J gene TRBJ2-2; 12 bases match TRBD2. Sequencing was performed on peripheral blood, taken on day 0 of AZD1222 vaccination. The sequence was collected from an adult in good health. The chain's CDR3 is CASSSSSGLAGGELFF. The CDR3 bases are TGCGCCAGCAGCTCATCCTCAGGACTAGCGGGAGGGGAGCTGTTTTTT.